This TCR beta chain was sequenced during a study of cytomegalovirus exposure and HLA in healthy donors. The study, taken as a whole, reports: A link between a missense DCLRE1C variant and TCR beta V- and J-gene trimming emerged from a later analysis.

In regard to this clone: The target antigen is unknown.

PCR primers comprised 60 Vbeta and 13 Jbeta primers. Measured with immunoSEQ multiplex PCR; TCRdb has only the in-frame clones, and not every one. The sample records approximately 170,000 clones, 75% to 85% being singletons. The source of this sequence is a female donor in good health and CMV-seronegative. Sequencing was performed on PBMCs.

The CDR3 reads CASSVRMMTGAKNIQYF. The CDR3 coding sequence is TGTGCCAGCAGCGTAAGGATGATGACGGGGGCCAAAAACATTCAGTACTTC. This chain joins TRBV21-1 and TRBJ2-4; the listed D gene, TRBD2, was not tested against the DNA. TRBV21-1 is labeled a pseudogene. CDR3 length: 17 residues.